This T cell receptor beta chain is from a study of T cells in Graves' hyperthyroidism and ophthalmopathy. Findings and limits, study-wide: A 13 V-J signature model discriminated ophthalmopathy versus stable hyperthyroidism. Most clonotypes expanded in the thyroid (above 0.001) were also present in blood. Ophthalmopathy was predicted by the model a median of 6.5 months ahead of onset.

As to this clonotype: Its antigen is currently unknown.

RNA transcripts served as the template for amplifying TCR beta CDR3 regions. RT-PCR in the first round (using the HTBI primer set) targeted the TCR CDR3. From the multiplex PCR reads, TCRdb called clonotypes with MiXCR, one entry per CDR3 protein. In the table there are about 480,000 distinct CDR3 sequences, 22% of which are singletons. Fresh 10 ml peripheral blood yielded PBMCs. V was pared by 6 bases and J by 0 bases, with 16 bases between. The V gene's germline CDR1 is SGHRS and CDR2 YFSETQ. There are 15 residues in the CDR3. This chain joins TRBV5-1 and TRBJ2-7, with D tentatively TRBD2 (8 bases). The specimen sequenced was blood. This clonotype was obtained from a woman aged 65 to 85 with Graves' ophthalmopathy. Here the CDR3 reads CASTPGGTDSYEQYF. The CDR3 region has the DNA TGCGCCAGCACCCCGGGGGGGACAGACTCCTACGAGCAGTACTTC.